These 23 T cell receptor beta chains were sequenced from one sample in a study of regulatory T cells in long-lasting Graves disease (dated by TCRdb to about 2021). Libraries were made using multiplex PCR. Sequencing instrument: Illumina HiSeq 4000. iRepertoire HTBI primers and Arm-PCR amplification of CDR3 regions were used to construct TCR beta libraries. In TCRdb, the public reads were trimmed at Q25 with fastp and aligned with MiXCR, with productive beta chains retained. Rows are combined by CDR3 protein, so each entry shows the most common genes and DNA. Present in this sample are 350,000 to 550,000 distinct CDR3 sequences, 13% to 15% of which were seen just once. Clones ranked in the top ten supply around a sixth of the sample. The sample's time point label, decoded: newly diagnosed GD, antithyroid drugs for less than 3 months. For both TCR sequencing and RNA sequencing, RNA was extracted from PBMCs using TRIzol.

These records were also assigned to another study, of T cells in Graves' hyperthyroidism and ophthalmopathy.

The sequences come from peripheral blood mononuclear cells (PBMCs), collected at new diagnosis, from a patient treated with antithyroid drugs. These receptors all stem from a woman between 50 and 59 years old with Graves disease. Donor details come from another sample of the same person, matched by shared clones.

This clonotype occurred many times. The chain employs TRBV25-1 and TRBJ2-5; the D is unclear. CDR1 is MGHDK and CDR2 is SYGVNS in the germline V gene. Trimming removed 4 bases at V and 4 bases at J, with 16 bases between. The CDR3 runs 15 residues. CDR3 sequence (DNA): TGTGCCAGCAGTGCGAGACGGTCGTCTGTAGAGACCCAGTACTTC. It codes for CASSARRSSVETQYF.

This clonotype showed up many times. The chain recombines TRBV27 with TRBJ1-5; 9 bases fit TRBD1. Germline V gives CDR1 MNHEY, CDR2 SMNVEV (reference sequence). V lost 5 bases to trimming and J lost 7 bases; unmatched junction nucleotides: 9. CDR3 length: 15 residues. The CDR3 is CASSPWTGVRQPQHF. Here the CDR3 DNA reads TGTGCCAGCAGTCCATGGACAGGGGTTCGCCAGCCCCAGCATTTT.

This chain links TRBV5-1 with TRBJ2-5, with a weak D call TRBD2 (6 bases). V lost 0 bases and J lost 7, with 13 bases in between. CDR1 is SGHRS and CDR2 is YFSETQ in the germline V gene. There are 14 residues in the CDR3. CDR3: CASSLAGGESTQYF. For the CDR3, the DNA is TGCGCCAGCAGCTTGGCCGGGGGAGAATCGACCCAGTACTTC.

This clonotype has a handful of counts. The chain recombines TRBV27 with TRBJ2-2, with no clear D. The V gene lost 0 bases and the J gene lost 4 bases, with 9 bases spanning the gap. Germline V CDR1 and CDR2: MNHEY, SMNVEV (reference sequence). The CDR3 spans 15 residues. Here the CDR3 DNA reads TGTGCCAGCAGTTTATCTGACCCCGGCACCGGGGAGCTGTTTTTT. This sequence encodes CASSLSDPGTGELFF.

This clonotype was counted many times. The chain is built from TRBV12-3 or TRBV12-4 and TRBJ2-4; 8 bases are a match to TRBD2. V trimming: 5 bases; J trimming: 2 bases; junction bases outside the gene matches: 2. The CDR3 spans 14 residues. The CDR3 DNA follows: TGTGCCAGCAGTGAGCGGGAGTCCAAAAACATTCAGTACTTC. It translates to CASSERESKNIQYF.

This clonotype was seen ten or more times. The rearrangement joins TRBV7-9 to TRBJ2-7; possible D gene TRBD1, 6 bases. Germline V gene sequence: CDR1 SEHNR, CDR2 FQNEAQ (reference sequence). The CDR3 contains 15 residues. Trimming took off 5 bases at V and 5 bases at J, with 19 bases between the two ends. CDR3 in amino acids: CASSVPTQGRDEQYF. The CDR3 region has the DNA TGTGCCAGCAGCGTACCGACCCAGGGGAGAGACGAGCAGTACTTC.

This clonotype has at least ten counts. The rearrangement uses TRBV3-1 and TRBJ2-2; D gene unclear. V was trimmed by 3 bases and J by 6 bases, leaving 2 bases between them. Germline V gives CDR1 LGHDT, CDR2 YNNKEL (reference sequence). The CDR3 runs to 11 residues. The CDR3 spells CASSQAGELFF. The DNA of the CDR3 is TGTGCCAGCAGCCAGGCCGGGGAGCTGTTTTTT.

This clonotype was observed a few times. CDR3 protein: CASSQPGQTLSGANVLTF. The CDR3 DNA is TGTGCCAGCAGTCAACCGGGACAGACACTCTCTGGGGCCAACGTCCTGACTTTC. J is TRBJ2-6 and V is TRBV14, with 7 bases lining up with TRBD1. CDR3 length: 18 amino acids. Germline CDR1 and CDR2: SGHDN and FVKESK. V lost 6 bases to trimming and J lost 0 bases; unmatched junction nucleotides: 11.

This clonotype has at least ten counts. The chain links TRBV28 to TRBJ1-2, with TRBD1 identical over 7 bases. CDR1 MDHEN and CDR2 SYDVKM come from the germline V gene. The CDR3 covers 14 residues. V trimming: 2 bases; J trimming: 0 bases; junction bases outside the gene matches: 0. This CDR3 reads CASSLRGPNYGYTF. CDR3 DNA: TGTGCCAGCAGTTTAAGGGGGCCTAACTATGGCTACACCTTC.

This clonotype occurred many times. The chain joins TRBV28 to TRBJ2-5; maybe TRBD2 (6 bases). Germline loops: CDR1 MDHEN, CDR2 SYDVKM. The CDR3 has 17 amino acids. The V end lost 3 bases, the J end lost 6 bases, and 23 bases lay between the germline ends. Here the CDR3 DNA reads TGTGCCAGCAGTTTTCCGGTCGCGAGGGAGGTGGGGAAGACCCAGTACTTC. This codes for CASSFPVAREVGKTQYF.

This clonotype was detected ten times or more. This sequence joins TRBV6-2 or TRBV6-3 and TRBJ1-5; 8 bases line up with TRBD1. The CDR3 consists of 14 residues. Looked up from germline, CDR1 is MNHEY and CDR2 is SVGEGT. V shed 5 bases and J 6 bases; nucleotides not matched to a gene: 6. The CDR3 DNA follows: TGTGCCAGCAGTACTACAGGGGGGGGTCAGCCCCAGCATTTT. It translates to CASSTTGGGQPQHF.

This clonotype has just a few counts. The CDR3 DNA reads as TGTGCCAGCAGTTTAAAGGGGACAGCTTTTAACTATGGCTACACCTTC. It encodes CASSLKGTAFNYGYTF. The chain couples TRBV28 to TRBJ1-2, with TRBD1 matching 7 bases. With V trimmed by 2 bases and J by 1 base, 7 bases remained unmatched. Germline loops: CDR1 MDHEN, CDR2 SYDVKM. The CDR3 loop spans 16 amino acids.

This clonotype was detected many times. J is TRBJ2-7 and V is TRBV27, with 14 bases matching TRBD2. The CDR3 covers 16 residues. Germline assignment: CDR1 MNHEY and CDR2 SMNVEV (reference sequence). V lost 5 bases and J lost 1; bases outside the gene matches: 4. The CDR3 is CASSPGLAGASYEQYF. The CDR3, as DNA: TGTGCCAGCAGTCCGGGACTAGCGGGAGCTTCCTACGAGCAGTACTTC.

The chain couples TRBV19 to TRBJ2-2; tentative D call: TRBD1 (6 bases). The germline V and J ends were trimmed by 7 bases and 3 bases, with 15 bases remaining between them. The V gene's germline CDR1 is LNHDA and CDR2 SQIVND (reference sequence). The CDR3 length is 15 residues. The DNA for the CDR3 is TGTGCCAGTACTACGACAGGTCCCGACACCGGGGAGCTGTTTTTT. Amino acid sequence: CASTTTGPDTGELFF.

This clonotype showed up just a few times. The CDR3 here is CASRLYLSGNTIYF. The CDR3 DNA reads TGTGCCAGCAGGCTTTACCTCTCTGGAAACACCATATATTTT. V gene TRBV6-1 combines with J gene TRBJ1-3; D not resolved. The CDR3 loop spans 14 amino acids. In germline, CDR1 is MNHNS, CDR2 SASEGT. V was shortened by 6 bases and J by 0 bases, with 9 bases between the two germline ends.

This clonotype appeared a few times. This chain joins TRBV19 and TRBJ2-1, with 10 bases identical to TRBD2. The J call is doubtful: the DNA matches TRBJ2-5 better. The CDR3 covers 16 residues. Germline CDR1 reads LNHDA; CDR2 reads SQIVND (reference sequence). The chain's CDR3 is CASSTPLAGNQETQYF. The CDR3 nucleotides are TGTGCCAGTAGTACCCCACTAGCGGGGAACCAAGAGACCCAGTACTTC.

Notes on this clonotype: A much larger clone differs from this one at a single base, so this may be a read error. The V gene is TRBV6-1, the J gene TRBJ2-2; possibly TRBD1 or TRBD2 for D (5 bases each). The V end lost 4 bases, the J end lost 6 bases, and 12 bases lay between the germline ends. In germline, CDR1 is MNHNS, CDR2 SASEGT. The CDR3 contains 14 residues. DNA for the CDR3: TGTGCCAGCAGTGTCCGGGACCTTCCCGGGGAGCTGTTTTTT. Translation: CASSVRDLPGELFF.

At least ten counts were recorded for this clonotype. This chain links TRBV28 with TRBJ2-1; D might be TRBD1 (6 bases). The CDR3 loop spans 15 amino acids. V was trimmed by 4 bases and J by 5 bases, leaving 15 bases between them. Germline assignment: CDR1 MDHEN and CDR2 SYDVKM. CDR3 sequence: CASSWVAGDDNEQFF. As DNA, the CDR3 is TGTGCCAGCAGTTGGGTGGCAGGGGATGACAATGAGCAGTTCTTC.

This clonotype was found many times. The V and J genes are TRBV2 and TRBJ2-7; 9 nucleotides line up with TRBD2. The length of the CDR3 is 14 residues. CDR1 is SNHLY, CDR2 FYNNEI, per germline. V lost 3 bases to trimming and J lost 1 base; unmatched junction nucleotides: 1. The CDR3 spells CASSDAGGSYEQYF. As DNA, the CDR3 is TGTGCCAGCAGTGATGCGGGAGGGTCCTACGAGCAGTACTTC.

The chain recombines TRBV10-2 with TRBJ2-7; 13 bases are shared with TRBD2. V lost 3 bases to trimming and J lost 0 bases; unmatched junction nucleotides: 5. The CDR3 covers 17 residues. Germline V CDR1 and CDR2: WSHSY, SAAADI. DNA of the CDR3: TGCGCCAGCAGTGACTCCGGGACTAGCGGGGTCTCCTACGAGCAGTACTTC. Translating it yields CASSDSGTSGVSYEQYF.

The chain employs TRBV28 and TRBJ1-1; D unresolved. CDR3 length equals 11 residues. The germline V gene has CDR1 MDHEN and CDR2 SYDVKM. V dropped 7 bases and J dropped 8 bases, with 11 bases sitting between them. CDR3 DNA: TGTGCCAGCACCACTAAGGGAGAAGCTTTCTTT. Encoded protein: CASTTKGEAFF.

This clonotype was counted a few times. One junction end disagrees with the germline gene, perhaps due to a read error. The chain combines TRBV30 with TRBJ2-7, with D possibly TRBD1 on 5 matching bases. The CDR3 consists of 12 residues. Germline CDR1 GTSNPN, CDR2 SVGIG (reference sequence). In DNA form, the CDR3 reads TGCGCCTGGAGTCCGGACAACTACGAGCAGTGCTTC. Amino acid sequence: CAWSPDNYEQCF.

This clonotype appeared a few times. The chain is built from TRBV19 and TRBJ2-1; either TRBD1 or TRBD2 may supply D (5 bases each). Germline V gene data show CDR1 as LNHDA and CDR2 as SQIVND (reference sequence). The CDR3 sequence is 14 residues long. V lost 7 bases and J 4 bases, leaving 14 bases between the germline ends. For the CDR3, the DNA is TGTGCCAGTACCCGGGACCGTCGGTACAATGAGCAGTTCTTC. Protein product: CASTRDRRYNEQFF.